These T cell receptor beta chains were read from a single sample in a study of blood T cell repertoires in COVID-19. Generated by immunoSEQ multiplex PCR, the TCRdb table keeps only in-frame clones and is missing some. The repertoire includes some 300,000 clones, roughly nine tenths of them detected once, and more than 2% sits in the top ten. Source material: peripheral blood. The receptors shown here come from a man aged 18 to 35 with active or convalescent COVID-19. Each CDR3 is given with its conserved first and last residue. D genes are given only for firm matches. Expanded clones are given a class, and other clones once, few, many or no size at all.

TRBJ2-1 | . | TRBV7-2 | TRBD2 | TGTGCCAGCAGCACGACTAGCAGAGGTTTGGATGAGCAGTTCTTC | CASSTTSRGLDEQFF
TRBJ1-1 | . | TRBV5-1 | TRBD1 | TGCGCCAGCAGCCATACAGGGGTTGTAGCTGAAGCTTTCTTT | CASSHTGVVAEAFF
TRBJ2-1 | . | TRBV4-1 | . | TGCGCCAGCAGCCATGGGGCGAAGCAGTTCTTC | CASSHGAKQFF
TRBJ1-5 | . | TRBV15 | . | TGTGCCACCAGCATCTACCACGGGCCCCAGCATTTT | CATSIYHGPQHF
TRBJ2-7 | . | TRBV4-1 | . | TGCGCCAGCAGCCAATTTGGCGGAGAGTCCTACGAGCAGTACTTC | CASSQFGGESYEQYF
TRBJ2-3 | . | TRBV15 | TRBD2 | TGTGCCACCAGCAGAGTAGCGGGGTCCGCAGATACGCAGTATTTT | CATSRVAGSADTQYF
TRBJ2-3 | once | TRBV5-1 | TRBD1 | TGCGCCAGCAGCAAAACCGGGACAGGGGGAAGGGATACGCAGTATTTT | CASSKTGTGGRDTQYF
TRBJ1-5 | . | TRBV15 | TRBD1 | TGTGCCACCAGCAGAACAGGGGAGGCCCATCAGCCCCAGCATTTT | CATSRTGEAHQPQHF
TRBJ2-3 | . | TRBV11-3 | TRBD2 | TGTGCCAGCAGCCCCCGGACTAGCGGAGCAGATACGCAGTATTTT | CASSPRTSGADTQYF
TRBJ2-3 | . | TRBV24-1 | TRBD2 | TGTGCCACCAGTGACCCAACACTAGCGGCAGATACGCAGTATTTT | CATSDPTLAADTQYF
TRBJ2-7 | . | TRBV28 | TRBD2 | TGTGCCAGCAGTCCCCCCTTAGCGGGGGGAAGGGACGAGCAGTACTTC | CASSPPLAGGRDEQYF
TRBJ2-5 | . | TRBV18 | . | TGTGCCAGCTCAGACAGTCAAGAGACCCAGTACTTC | CASSDSQETQYF
TRBJ1-5 | . | TRBV1 | . | TGCACCAGCAGCCAAGGATCTGGAGCTAATCAGCCCCAGCATTTT | CTSSQGSGANQPQHF
TRBJ1-1 | . | TRBV11-2 | TRBD1 | TGTGCCAGCAGCTTGGACAGGGGGGACACTGAAGCTTTCTTT | CASSLDRGDTEAFF
TRBJ1-4 | few | TRBV5-1 | TRBD1 | TGCGCCAGCAGCTTAGGACAGGGGGCGACGCGAGGTGAAAAACTGTTTTTT | CASSLGQGATRGEKLFF
TRBJ1-6 | . | TRBV5-1 | . | TGCGCCAGCAGCGGAGAAACAGGGTTTAATTCACCCCTCCACTTT | CASSGETGFNSPLHF
TRBJ1-1 | . | TRBV7-9 | . | TGTGCCAGCAGCTTAGCAGCAGGGACTGAAGCTTTCTTT | CASSLAAGTEAFF
TRBJ2-7 | . | TRBV15 | . | TGTGCCACCAGCAGAGATAATCCCGGGACATCCACGGCCTACGAGCAGTACTTC | CATSRDNPGTSTAYEQYF
TRBJ1-1 | . | TRBV19 | . | TGTGCCAGTAGCTTGATCGGGGGTACGGGTAGGGACACTGAAGCTTTCTTT | CASSLIGGTGRDTEAFF
TRBJ1-1 | many | TRBV13 | TRBD1 | TGTGCCAGCAGCGGGCGACAGGGAGGGAACACTGAAGCTTTCTTT | CASSGRQGGNTEAFF
TRBJ2-3 | . | TRBV9 | TRBD2 | TGTGCCAGCAGCGTAGCTAGCGGGGGGGGGCTTGATACGCAGTATTTT | CASSVASGGGLDTQYF
TRBJ2-2 | . | TRBV3-1/TRBV3-2 | TRBD2 | TGTGCCAGCAGCCTAGCGGGTGGCGGGGAGCTGTTTTTT | CASSLAGGGELFF
TRBJ2-3 | . | TRBV7-2 | TRBD2 | TGTGCCAGCAGCTTAAAGCAGGGTGGTAGCGGGGGGGCAGTAGATACGCAGTATTTT | CASSLKQGGSGGAVDTQYF
TRBJ2-1 | . | TRBV2 | . | TGTGCCAGCGGAACTGGACACTTTTACAATGAGCAGTTCTTC | CASGTGHFYNEQFF
TRBJ1-4 | many | TRBV2 | . | TGTGCCAGCAGTGCCCGCAGGGGAGAGACTAATGAAAAACTGTTTTTT | CASSARRGETNEKLFF
TRBJ2-3 | . | TRBV2 | . | TGTGCCAGCAGTCTTACTTTGTATGGCACAGATACGCAGTATTTT | CASSLTLYGTDTQYF
TRBJ2-6 | . | TRBV5-1 | TRBD1 | TGCGCCAGCAGCTCCTCGGGACAGGTCCTCTCTGGGGCCAACGTCCTGACTTTC | CASSSSGQVLSGANVLTF
TRBJ1-3 | . | TRBV10-3 | . | TGTGCCATCAATCCTGGCAGCTCTGGAAACACCATATATTTT | CAINPGSSGNTIYF
TRBJ1-6 | . | TRBV27 | . | TGTGCCAGCAGCCCCGCCGGGATCCGAGGGACACCCCTCCACTTT | CASSPAGIRGTPLHF
TRBJ2-1 | . | TRBV4-1 | . | TGCGCCAGCAGCCAAGATGACGGGAGAGTCGATGAGCAGTTCTTC | CASSQDDGRVDEQFF
TRBJ2-6 | . | TRBV6-2/TRBV6-3 | TRBD2 | TGTGCCAGCAGTTACTCCGCGTCTAGCGGGGGGACCCCTGGGGCCAACGTCCTGACTTTC | CASSYSASSGGTPGANVLTF
TRBJ1-5 | . | TRBV15 | . | TGTGCCACCAGCAGAGTAGGGGGTACGTATAGCAATCAGCCCCAGCATTTT | CATSRVGGTYSNQPQHF
TRBJ2-5 | . | TRBV7-6 | . | TGTGCCAGCAGCCCCTCAGGGGAGACCCAGTACTTC | CASSPSGETQYF
TRBJ2-7 | once | TRBV10-3 | . | TGTGCCATCAGTGATGAGATGAACTCCTACGAGCAGTACTTC | CAISDEMNSYEQYF
TRBJ2-3 | few | TRBV13 | TRBD1 | TGTGCCAGCAGCCACAGGGGTAGCACAGATACGCAGTATTTT | CASSHRGSTDTQYF
TRBJ2-4 | . | TRBV3-1/TRBV3-2 | TRBD2 | TGTGCCAGCACCCAACTAGCGGGGGGTGAAAACATTCAGTACTTC | CASTQLAGGENIQYF
TRBJ2-7 | . | TRBV4-2 | TRBD1 | TGTGCCAGCAGCCGCCTGGCAGGAGACAGGGGGGTTTACGAGCAGTACTTC | CASSRLAGDRGVYEQYF
TRBJ2-7 | . | TRBV18 | . | TGTGCCAGCTCACCGGGCCCAAGTCCGTTGGAGCAGTACTTC | CASSPGPSPLEQYF
TRBJ2-7 | . | TRBV5-1 | . | TGCGCCAGCAGATTGTGGGAGACCTACGAGCAGTACTTC | CASRLWETYEQYF
TRBJ2-1 | once | TRBV19 | TRBD2 | TGTGCCAGTAGCCGGACTAGCGGGGCCTACAATGAGCAGTTCTTC | CASSRTSGAYNEQFF
TRBJ1-2 | . | TRBV5-1 | TRBD1 | TGCGCCAGCAGGCAGGGGGCAAGAGAGGATGGCTACACCTTC | CASRQGAREDGYTF
TRBJ1-5 | . | TRBV2 | TRBD1 | TGTGCCAGCAGTGATACAGGGGAGGTTCAGCCCCAGCATTTT | CASSDTGEVQPQHF
TRBJ1-2 | . | TRBV19 | . | TGTGCCAGTAGTATCCCAGGGACTGGCTATGGCTACACCTTC | CASSIPGTGYGYTF
TRBJ2-2 | . | TRBV10-3 | TRBD2 | TGTGCCATCAGTGACGGGACTAGCGATAACACCGGGGAGCTGTTTTTT | CAISDGTSDNTGELFF
TRBJ2-2 | . | TRBV6-6 | TRBD2 | TGTGCCAGCAGGGGACTAGCGGGGGCAAACACCGGGGAGCTGTTTTTT | CASRGLAGANTGELFF
TRBJ2-7 | few | TRBV10-3 | TRBD1 | TGTGCCATCCAGGGGGGGGACAGGGGAGCCTACGAGCAGTACTTC | CAIQGGDRGAYEQYF
TRBJ1-1 | . | TRBV7-2 | TRBD1 | TGTGCCAGCAGCTTAGTGGGGACAGGGGGAAGCACTGAAGCTTTCTTT | CASSLVGTGGSTEAFF
TRBJ1-3 | . | TRBV7-2 | TRBD1 | TGTGCCAGCAGCTTGGCGACAGGGGTTGGAAACACCATATATTTT | CASSLATGVGNTIYF
TRBJ1-6 | . | TRBV5-6 | . | TGTGCCAGCAGCTTGGAACCGCTAGCTACTAATTCACCCCTCCACTTT | CASSLEPLATNSPLHF
TRBJ2-3 | . | TRBV11-3 | TRBD1 | TGTGCCAGCAGCTTAAGGACAGGGGTAGATACGCAGTATTTT | CASSLRTGVDTQYF
TRBJ1-4 | . | TRBV12-3/TRBV12-4 | . | TGTGCCAGCAGACCGGGGGGTGAAAAACTGTTTTTT | CASRPGGEKLFF
TRBJ2-3 | . | TRBV5-1 | . | TGCGCCAGCAGCTTCGGAGGGCAAGATACGCAGTATTTT | CASSFGGQDTQYF
TRBJ1-2 | . | TRBV7-9 | . | TGTGCCAGCAGCCCCTCAACGGATGGCTACACCTTC | CASSPSTDGYTF
TRBJ2-7 | . | TRBV6-2/TRBV6-3 | . | TGTGCCAGCAGCCCACCTCGGTGGGAGCAGTACTTC | CASSPPRWEQYF
TRBJ2-7 | few | TRBV5-1 | . | TGCGCCAGCACTAGCGCCTCCTACGAGCAGTACTTC | CASTSASYEQYF
TRBJ1-2 | few | TRBV28 | TRBD1 | TGTGCCAGCAGTACTAACAGGGGAACTAGCTATGGCTACACCTTC | CASSTNRGTSYGYTF
TRBJ2-2 | . | TRBV29-1 | . | TGCAGCGTTGAGGGGGCTTCTAGAGGACTGTTTTTT | CSVEGASRGLFF
TRBJ1-6 | . | TRBV28 | TRBD1 | TGTGCCAGCAAGAGGGGGCAGGCCAAGGGCTCACCCCTCCACTTT | CASKRGQAKGSPLHF
TRBJ2-7 | . | TRBV11-2 | TRBD2 | TGTGCCAGCAGCTCCGGGACTAGCGGGCCTTACTACGAGCAGTACTTC | CASSSGTSGPYYEQYF
TRBJ1-4 | . | TRBV3-1/TRBV3-2 | TRBD1 | TGTGCCAGCAGCCAATCCGCATTTGGACAGGGGGTACTTAATGAAAAACTGTTTTTT | CASSQSAFGQGVLNEKLFF